This record looks at one TCR beta chain sequence and its context. Its antigen remains unidentified. Each sample came from a Caucasian adult donor living in Nashville, Tennessee. The sorted-subset replicate PCRs were given 200 ng DNA, which is approximately 30,000 T cell genomes. TCRdb's copy holds only in-frame clones and misses some; the assay was immunoSEQ multiplex PCR. The sample contains 2,500,000 or so clones, around 90% of which appear only once. The sample comes from a study of shared clonotypes between healthy human individuals. About the study: Donor ages ranged 18 to 49 years: a couple of women, a few men.

Findings and limits, study-wide: Around 5.3% of naive CD4 clonotypes were shared across a few donors.

The sequence derives from a man in his late teens or twenties in good health. The sample consisted of naive CD4+ T cells sorted from blood. The subset: CD45RA+ positively selected.

This CDR3 reads CASTIIADTIYF. The CDR3 DNA follows: TGTGCCAGCACCATAATAGCGGACACCATATATTTT. The V gene is TRBV2, the J gene TRBJ1-3; no firm D call. Trimming took off 7 bases at V and 8 bases at J, with 12 bases between the two ends. Germline-derived CDR1 and CDR2 are SNHLY and FYNNEI. This CDR3 region has 12 residues.